This TCR beta chain was recovered during a study of CD8+ T cells in alopecia areata. General observations from the study: With tofacitinib ongoing, many expanded lesional clones persisted in both scalp and blood. With one nonresponder, baseline CD8+ expansion's link to response remains uncertain.

Treatment here: oral pan-JAK inhibitor, 5-10 mg twice daily. T lymphocytes (CD4+ and CD8+) were sorted from PBMCs. V lost 1 base and J 4 bases, leaving 18 bases between the germline ends. From germline, CDR1 is SGHTA and CDR2 FQGNSA. The CDR3 length is 17 residues. With regard to this clone: Its specificity is unknown.

Extracted from the samples, RNA was reverse transcribed into cDNA to serve as the sequencing template. TCRdb's table, derived via immunoSEQ multiplex PCR, lists solely in-frame clones and lacks some. The repertoire holds approximately 110,000 clones, with 56% as singletons. This sample comprised CD4+ T cells sorted from blood, obtained at week 24, from a patient treated with tofacitinib. The source is a human donor with alopecia areata. The rearrangement joins TRBV7-2 to TRBJ2-3; D gene ambiguous. The CDR3 DNA sequence: TGTGCCAGCAGCTTAGATTCACGTGCCGGGTGGCCAGATACGCAGTATTTT. This sequence encodes CASSLDSRAGWPDTQYF.